These T cell receptor beta chains were read from a single sample in a study of T cell responses to AZD1222 COVID-19 vaccine. Assay used: immunoSEQ multiplex PCR; TCRdb lists only in-frame clones, some missing. The data hold some 120,000 clones, with around 94% observed a single time. The sequencing here drew on peripheral blood, taken on day 0 of AZD1222 vaccination. The receptors were sampled from an adult in good health. CDR3s include the opening cysteine and the closing phenylalanine or tryptophan. A D gene is named only where the DNA matches it firmly. Rows give clone size only sometimes, using once, few, many, or a class for an expanded clone.

v_gene	d_gene	abundance	j_gene	CDR3aa	CDR3nt
TRBV15	.	.	TRBJ1-1	CATSRGGRAIAGMNTEAFF	TGTGCCACCAGCAGAGGGGGACGGGCCATAGCTGGGATGAACACTGAAGCTTTCTTT
TRBV6-5	.	once	TRBJ1-2	CASSQSRVAYGYTF	TGTGCCAGCTCCCAATCCCGGGTGGCTTATGGCTACACCTTC
TRBV29-1	.	.	TRBJ1-2	CSVETAGPNYGYTF	TGCAGCGTTGAGACAGCTGGGCCCAACTATGGCTACACCTTC
TRBV6-5	TRBD1	.	TRBJ2-5	CASSWDSEQETQYF	TGTGCCAGCAGCTGGGACAGTGAGCAAGAGACCCAGTACTTC
TRBV30	TRBD2	.	TRBJ2-3	CAWGRDSGTSGRAGKDTQYF	TGTGCCTGGGGGAGAGATTCCGGGACTAGCGGGAGGGCCGGGAAAGATACGCAGTATTTT
TRBV4-1	TRBD2	.	TRBJ2-7	CASSQVTSGRPYEQYF	TGCGCCAGCAGCCAAGTTACTAGCGGGAGGCCCTACGAGCAGTACTTC
TRBV7-2	.	.	TRBJ2-6	CASSRPSGGANVLTF	TGTGCCAGCAGCCGCCCGTCGGGGGGGGCCAACGTCCTGACTTTC
TRBV4-1	.	.	TRBJ2-7	CASSQVGGGEQYF	TGCGCCAGCAGCCAAGTGGGGGGCGGGGAGCAGTACTTC
TRBV2	TRBD1	.	TRBJ1-4	CASSEEGQVQAVF	TGTGCCAGCAGTGAAGAGGGACAGGTACAAGCGGTTTTT
TRBV5-5	.	.	TRBJ2-1	CASSLDGRGGFF	TGTGCCAGCAGCTTGGATGGTAGGGGAGGGTTCTTC
TRBV20-1	.	.	TRBJ2-1	CSATDSEPGWGQFF	TGCAGTGCTACTGATAGCGAGCCCGGATGGGGGCAGTTCTTC
TRBV5-1	TRBD1	.	TRBJ2-5	CASSLITGQGGQETQYF	TGCGCCAGCAGCCTGATAACGGGACAGGGAGGTCAAGAGACCCAGTACTTC
TRBV9	.	.	TRBJ2-2	CASSVGVGSGELFF	TGTGCCAGCAGCGTAGGGGTTGGGTCCGGGGAGCTGTTTTTT
TRBV6-5	TRBD1	.	TRBJ2-3	CASNGRRGPDTQYF	TGTGCCAGCAATGGGCGCAGGGGGCCCGATACGCAGTATTTT
TRBV4-1	TRBD1	.	TRBJ1-1	CASSQVYRGPRTEAFF	TGCGCCAGCAGCCAAGTCTACAGGGGCCCCCGAACTGAAGCTTTCTTT
TRBV10-2	TRBD1	.	TRBJ1-4	CASSPGQHEKLFF	TGCGCCAGCAGTCCGGGACAGCATGAAAAACTGTTTTTT
TRBV15	TRBD1	once	TRBJ1-5	CATGTGGFNQPQHF	TGTGCCACCGGGACAGGGGGCTTCAATCAGCCCCAGCATTTT
TRBV11-2	TRBD2	.	TRBJ2-4	CASSGWTSGHPKNIQYF	TGTGCCAGCAGCGGGTGGACTAGCGGTCACCCCAAAAACATTCAGTACTTC
TRBV20-1	.	.	TRBJ1-3	CSAERGNTIYF	TGCAGTGCAGAGAGGGGAAACACCATATATTTT
TRBV5-1	.	.	TRBJ1-1	CASSLEWVDTEAFF	TGCGCCAGCAGCTTGGAATGGGTGGACACTGAAGCTTTCTTT
TRBV7-8	.	.	TRBJ2-2	CASSLVGAWGNTGELFF	TGTGCCAGCAGCTTAGTAGGAGCCTGGGGAAACACCGGGGAGCTGTTTTTT
TRBV15	.	.	TRBJ2-7	CATSRGHGGYEQYF	TGTGCCACCAGCAGAGGGCATGGGGGATACGAGCAGTACTTC
TRBV6-5	.	.	TRBJ1-1	CASSYSTRGSTEAFF	TGTGCCAGCAGTTACTCGACCAGAGGCAGCACTGAAGCTTTCTTT
TRBV5-1	.	.	TRBJ2-7	CASSWGVGGRSYEQYF	TGCGCCAGCAGCTGGGGGGTAGGCGGGCGGAGCTACGAGCAGTACTTC
TRBV3-1/TRBV3-2	TRBD2	.	TRBJ2-7	CASTPKTSGYEQYF	TGTGCCAGCACCCCTAAGACTAGCGGCTACGAGCAGTACTTC
TRBV28	.	.	TRBJ1-1	CASSSQGYNPEAFF	TGTGCCAGCAGTTCCCAGGGTTATAACCCTGAAGCTTTCTTT
TRBV6-5	.	.	TRBJ2-1	CASSYSKGFEQFF	TGTGCCAGCAGTTACTCGAAAGGGTTTGAGCAGTTCTTC